This T cell receptor (beta chain) was captured in a study of shared clonotypes between healthy human individuals (dated by TCRdb to 2018 to 2021). Some background on the complete study: The cohort included a few men and a couple of women between 18 and 49 years of age. Each donor's leukapheresis produced roughly between about 0.8 and 10 billion PBMCs. To increase sequencing depth and limit assay-specific biases, different laboratories used diverse techniques to prepare libraries and sequence TCR repertoires. The study deeply sequenced blood TCR repertoires of about 5 healthy adults to estimate repertoire size and the extent of clonotype sharing between individuals. For each donor, three plates each were used for CD4 naive and CD4 memory, two plates were used for CD8 naive, and one plate was used for CD8 memory.

This clone was counted a single time. Its antigen specificity is not known. Qualities for individual bases were not recorded, and no much larger clone is one base off. The study at large found these results: Estimated clonotype richness was generally larger for naive than for memory subsets. Sampling was restricted to blood, and TCR repertoires in tissue are likely to differ from TCR repertoires in blood. Rarefaction of sorted-subset datasets indicated incomplete sequencing despite the large sequencing depth. The genetic and exposure-history diversity represented was limited by the small number of donors. Sharing across four donors was observed for approximately 5% of naive CD4, under 4% of naive CD8, roughly 2.4% of memory CD4, and 0.4% of memory CD8 clonotypes. Pairwise subsampling indicated that sequencing depth was expected to affect the degree of clonotype sharing among donors. Compared with non-shared clonotypes, the clonotypes found in all four sorted-subset donors had higher generation probabilities.

Its CDR3 holds 16 amino acids, cysteine through phenylalanine. Only the CDR3 portion is preserved as DNA: 48 bases, with reading frame beginning at the first base. Sequences SNHLY (CDR1) and FYNNEI (CDR2) are obtained from the germline V gene. Using the deep immunoSEQ assay, TCR CDR3 regions were amplified from genomic DNA by multiplex PCR. For each cell subset, the extracted genomic DNA was distributed evenly across all wells of several immunoSEQ 96-well plates, and each plate served as one replicate. For sorted subsets, each replicate PCR was loaded with about 0.2 ug genomic DNA, equivalent to some 27,000 T cell genomes. Purified libraries were quantified with a Qubit 3.0 fluorometer, sized on a Bioanalyzer 2100, and re-quantified with the KAPA Library Quantification kit. Each immunoSEQ 96-well plate was sequenced on its own single-read 150-cycle Illumina NextSeq 550 flow cell. From the authors' description of their analysis: Because the immunoSEQ output included only junctional sequences and no quality scores, the filtering could not be the same as the filtering used for full-length reads. To assign V/J genes and CDR3, sequences were annotated against IMGT germline references using PyIR, a Python wrapper for IgBLAST v1.9. Any read was removed if the V/J assignment was weak (E-value above 1e-6), the CDR3 was missing, or the read contained stop codons, out-of-frame junctions, or ambiguous translated residues. V3J clonotypes were defined by identical inferred V gene, J gene, and CDR3 amino acid sequence. Percentage overlap between repertoires was calculated by dividing the number of shared unique clonotypes by the size of the smaller repertoire. RTK rarefaction, the Chao1 estimator, and Recon v2.1 estimates of unobserved clonotypes were used to assess repertoire richness. Generation probabilities for all TCRbeta clonotypes obtained by the gDNA method from a few donors were computed using OLGA. TCRdb carries this immuneACCESS record with in-frame sequences only. Its versions omit some clonotypes, under half of them owing to an unresolved V gene in the studies checked, with the rest unexplained. The D gene and trimming were derived from the DNA, and the V and J assignments and clone size from that table. The sample data list roughly 640,000 clones, and roughly 97% of these were observed just once. Together, the top ten hold roughly 0.05% of the sample.

The donors were healthy, HIV-negative adults with no recently reported acute infections or vaccinations. Only Caucasian adults living in Nashville, Tennessee, USA were represented among the donors. Magnetic negative selection was used to enrich CD4+ T cells, after which naive cells were positively selected on CD45RA and the negative fraction became the memory subset. Blood was collected by leukapheresis, and PBMCs were isolated by Ficoll-Histopaque density gradient centrifugation and then cryopreserved in liquid nitrogen vapor phase. Analytical flow cytometry was used to check the purity and quantity of every magnetically sorted T cell population. Each sorted fraction had its genomic DNA isolated and then quantified by UV absorbance on a Nanodrop 2000c.

The sample was naive CD4+ T cells sorted from blood. The cell subset or site label for this specimen denotes: CD45RA+ positively selected. This TCR was recovered from a woman aged 25 to 39 in good health. The receptor chain draws on TRBV2 and TRBJ2-5; the central 10 bases match TRBD1. TRBJ2-7 matches the DNA end more closely, so the J call is doubtful. The DNA sequence is as follows: TGTGCCAGCAGGGAAAGAAGACAGGGGGCGATTCACGAGCAGTACTTC. The translation is CASRERRQGAIHEQYF.